These 28 T cell receptor beta chains were sequenced from one sample in a study of T cell responses to AZD1222 COVID-19 vaccine. Clones were sequenced by immunoSEQ multiplex PCR, and TCRdb holds only the in-frame ones, with some missing. The table includes around 47,000 clones, roughly 78% detected once. Sequencing was performed on peripheral blood, taken 28 days after the second dose of the MenACWY control vaccine. All receptors derive from an adult who received the MenACWY meningococcal vaccine as a control.

The chain employs TRBV28 and TRBJ2-7; D may be TRBD1 (6 bases). Between the trimmed V and J ends, which lost 6 bases and 0 bases, there was a span of 15 bases. From germline, CDR1 is MDHEN and CDR2 SYDVKM. This CDR3 contains 15 residues. The CDR3 coding sequence is TGTGCCAGCAGGTCCGCCGGGACACACTCCTACGAGCAGTACTTC. This gives the protein CASRSAGTHSYEQYF.

This clone is labeled as medium-sized. CDR3 sequence reads: CASLSAGRKNTEAFF. The CDR3 nucleotides read TGTGCCAGCCTTTCTGCGGGACGGAAGAACACTGAAGCTTTCTTT. The rearrangement links TRBV6-5 to TRBJ1-1; a weak D match, TRBD1 (5 bases). The CDR3 runs to 15 residues. In germline, CDR1 is MNHEY, CDR2 SVGAGI. With 8 bases removed from V and 1 base from J, the gap between germline ends came to 17 bases.

The chain uses TRBV10-1 and TRBJ1-5; D possibly corresponds to TRBD1 (6 bases). Germline assignment: CDR1 WNHNN and CDR2 SYGVQD (reference sequence). The V and J ends lost 6 bases and 3 bases respectively, with 15 bases between them. The CDR3 is made up of 15 amino acids. The CDR3 sequence is CASSLGGALNQPQHF. CDR3 in DNA: TGCGCCAGCAGCCTTGGGGGGGCCCTCAATCAGCCCCAGCATTTT.

The gene calls are TRBV5-1 and TRBJ1-6, with D possibly being TRBD1 (5 bases). The length of the CDR3 is 15 residues. The V and J ends lost 3 bases and 10 bases respectively, with 17 bases between them. Germline V gene sequence: CDR1 SGHRS, CDR2 YFSETQ. The CDR3 sequence: CASSSDPGGGSPLHF. The CDR3 nucleotides are TGCGCCAGCAGCTCGGACCCTGGGGGAGGGTCACCCCTCCACTTT.

The chain recombines TRBV5-1 with TRBJ2-2, with D uncertain. CDR1 is SGHRS and CDR2 is YFSETQ in the germline V gene. This CDR3 is built from 15 residues. Trimming removed 0 bases at V and 1 base at J, with 7 bases between. CDR3 protein: CASSLGHRNTGELFF. CDR3 DNA: TGCGCCAGCAGCTTGGGGCACAGGAACACCGGGGAGCTGTTTTTT.

The CDR3 reads CAWWTGAGYNEQFF. In DNA, the CDR3 is TGTGCCTGGTGGACGGGGGCGGGCTACAATGAGCAGTTCTTC. V is TRBV30 and J is TRBJ2-1, with D perhaps being TRBD1 or TRBD2 (6 bases each). This CDR3 is 14 amino acids long. The V end was cut by 5 bases, the J end by 3 bases, with 14 bases between. Per germline, CDR1 GTSNPN and CDR2 SVGIG (reference sequence).

The chain employs TRBV4-1 and TRBJ2-1; 8 nucleotides agree with TRBD1. V shed 0 bases, J shed 7 bases, and the junction held 11 bases outside the gene matches. Germline loops: CDR1 MGHRA, CDR2 YSYEKL. CDR3 length: 17 amino acids. This CDR3 is CASSQDEYRGIGNEQFF. The CDR3 DNA follows: TGCGCCAGCAGCCAAGATGAGTACAGGGGGATTGGGAATGAGCAGTTCTTC.

CDR3 residues: CASSLDGTGVNTEAFF. As DNA, the CDR3 is TGCGCCAGCAGCTTAGATGGGACAGGGGTGAACACTGAAGCTTTCTTT. The chain employs TRBV5-1 and TRBJ1-1, with 10 bases aligning to TRBD1. V shed 2 bases and J 0 bases; nucleotides not matched to a gene: 4. Germline V gene sequence: CDR1 SGHRS, CDR2 YFSETQ. This CDR3 has 16 residues.

V and J are TRBV3-1 (or the pseudogene TRBV3-2) and TRBJ1-3, with D perhaps TRBD1 (6 bases). Germline CDR1 reads LGHDT; CDR2 reads YNNKEL (reference sequence). CDR3 length: 18 residues. V was trimmed by 4 bases and J by 6 bases, leaving 25 bases between them. The CDR3 loop reads CASSPWPVAGAQENTIYF. DNA for the CDR3: TGTGCCAGCAGCCCCTGGCCGGTGGCAGGGGCACAAGAAAACACCATATATTTT.

V and J are TRBV6-5 and TRBJ1-1, with TRBD1 as a possible D gene (5 bases). The germline CDR1 and CDR2 sequences are MNHEY and SVGAGI. CDR3 size: 14 residues. V lost 10 bases to trimming and J lost 4 bases, with 19 bases between them. The CDR3 DNA reads as TGTGCCACCAAGGAGGATGTGAGGGGCACTGAAGCTTTCTTT. Its translation is CATKEDVRGTEAFF.

The chain combines TRBV19 with TRBJ2-2; D not certain. CDR1 and CDR2 from the germline V gene are LNHDA and SQIVND (reference sequence). The germline V and J ends were trimmed by 0 bases and 3 bases, with 8 bases remaining between them. The CDR3 is 15 amino acids. CDR3 in DNA: TGTGCCAGTAGTATAGATCTCCTGGACACCGGGGAGCTGTTTTTT. This codes for CASSIDLLDTGELFF.

This clone was counted once. The V call is TRBV7-9, the J call TRBJ1-1, with D hard to call. V gave up 5 bases and J gave up 8 bases, with 12 bases separating them. The CDR3 is 12 residues long. CDR1 is SEHNR and CDR2 is FQNEAQ in the germline V gene (reference sequence). Here the CDR3 DNA reads TGTGCCAGCAGCCCCTCTGGACGAGAAGCTTTCTTT. This translates into CASSPSGREAFF.

The chain joins TRBV7-6 to TRBJ2-3; 13 bases are a match to TRBD2. V lost 5 bases to trimming and J lost 7 bases; unmatched junction nucleotides: 6. The CDR3 extends over 15 amino acids. The germline V gene has CDR1 SGHVS and CDR2 FNYEAQ. The CDR3 is CASSPWTSGSYTQYF. CDR3 in DNA: TGTGCCAGCAGCCCATGGACTAGCGGGAGTTATACGCAGTATTTT.

This sequence joins TRBV2 and TRBJ1-6; 10 bases map to TRBD1. The CDR3 has 14 amino acids. Germline CDR1 is SNHLY and CDR2 is FYNNEI. The V segment lost 6 bases and the J segment 10 bases; nucleotides outside the gene matches: 6. The CDR3 region has the DNA TGTGCCAGCAGGAGGACAGGGGGAAGCTCACCCCTCCACTTT. Translation: CASRRTGGSSPLHF.

This sequence joins TRBV6-2 or TRBV6-3 and TRBJ1-5; D not certain. CDR3 length equals 15 residues. V lost 3 bases and J lost 4, with 13 bases in between. Germline V gene sequence: CDR1 MNHEY, CDR2 SVGEGT. For the CDR3, the DNA is TGTGCCAGCAGTTATCCGACGGCAGAGAATCAGCCCCAGCATTTT. As protein: CASSYPTAENQPQHF.

V usage is TRBV5-1 and J usage is TRBJ1-1; D gene unclear. The germline V gene has CDR1 SGHRS and CDR2 YFSETQ. This CDR3 has 13 amino acids. V lost 4 bases and J 4 bases, leaving 11 bases between the germline ends. DNA for the CDR3: TGCGCCAGCAGCCCCAACACGGGCACTGAAGCTTTCTTT. Its protein is CASSPNTGTEAFF.

The chain joins TRBV14 to TRBJ1-2; 8 nucleotides match TRBD1. This CDR3 spans 13 amino acids. The germline gives CDR1 SGHDN, CDR2 FVKESK. Unmatched junction bases numbered 6, after V lost 4 bases and J lost 8 bases. CDR3 protein: CASSLTGVRGYTF. CDR3 DNA sequence: TGTGCCAGCAGCCTGACAGGGGTTCGCGGCTACACCTTC.

On this clone: The same CDR3 also results from other DNA sequences found in this sample. The rearrangement uses TRBV28 and TRBJ2-7; a weak D match, TRBD2 (6 bases). This CDR3 spans 15 amino acids. Trimming removed 4 bases at V and 1 base at J, with 14 bases between. Germline values: CDR1 MDHEN, CDR2 SYDVKM. DNA of the CDR3: TGTGCCAGCAGTTCCGGGGGTGGCGGATCCTACGAGCAGTACTTC. This sequence encodes CASSSGGGGSYEQYF.

V is TRBV5-6 and J is TRBJ2-4; D call uncertain. The V end was cut by 4 bases, the J end by 0 bases, with 8 bases between. Germline CDR1 reads SGHDT; CDR2 reads YYEEEE. The CDR3 length is 14 residues. This chain's CDR3 is CASSLWGAKNIQYF. CDR3 nucleotides: TGTGCCAGCAGCCTCTGGGGAGCCAAAAACATTCAGTACTTC.

The chain employs TRBV19 and TRBJ1-1, with a possible D match to TRBD1 (6 bases). From germline, CDR1 is LNHDA and CDR2 SQIVND (reference sequence). The CDR3 loop spans 13 amino acids. V lost 6 bases and J 5 bases, leaving 13 bases between the germline ends. The CDR3 DNA reads as TGTGCCAGTAGGGGGGCAGGGAGAACTGAAGCTTTCTTT. Translated: CASRGAGRTEAFF.

This clone has only a few counts. The V call is TRBV14, the J call TRBJ2-5; 7 bases line up with TRBD1. Germline CDR1 reads SGHDN; CDR2 reads FVKESK. This CDR3 comprises 14 residues. Germline trimming cut 2 bases from V and 5 bases from J; bases unmatched to any gene: 5. For the CDR3, the DNA is TGTGCCAGCAGCCAAAGCACAGGGGTGGAGACCCAGTACTTC. It translates to CASSQSTGVETQYF.

The chain recombines TRBV2 with TRBJ1-6; D gene ambiguous. Trimming removed 10 bases at V and 0 bases at J, with 19 bases between. Per the germline V gene, CDR1 is SNHLY and CDR2 is FYNNEI. The CDR3 runs to 17 residues. CDR3: CAITEGSPSSYNSPLHF. CDR3 nucleotide sequence: TGTGCCATCACGGAGGGCAGCCCTAGCTCCTATAATTCACCCCTCCACTTT.

This chain uses TRBV6-5 with TRBJ2-5, with D possibly TRBD2 on 5 matching bases. CDR1 is MNHEY and CDR2 is SVGAGI in the germline V gene. The V end was cut by 6 bases, the J end by 2 bases, with 10 bases between. The CDR3 extends over 13 amino acids. The CDR3 reads CASRAGGQETQYF. The CDR3, as DNA: TGTGCCAGCAGGGCCGGCGGGCAAGAGACCCAGTACTTC.

The chain uses TRBV29-1 and TRBJ2-5, with 14 positions matching TRBD2. The V gene end was trimmed by 8 bases and the J gene end by 4 bases; junction bases not matched to a gene: 12. This CDR3 spans 16 amino acids. CDR1 SQVTM and CDR2 ANQGSEA come from the germline V gene. The CDR3 DNA reads TGCAGCCCCGAGGGACTAGCGGGAGCCCTCGGAGAGACCCAGTACTTC. Protein sequence: CSPEGLAGALGETQYF.

The V gene is TRBV19, the J gene TRBJ2-1; TRBD1 matches at 9 bases. Germline V gives CDR1 LNHDA, CDR2 SQIVND (reference sequence). The CDR3 contains 15 residues. The V gene end was trimmed by 8 bases and the J gene end by 1 base; junction bases not matched to a gene: 6. The CDR3 DNA reads TGTGCCAGTGATACAGGGGGCCTATCCTACAATGAGCAGTTCTTC. It codes for CASDTGGLSYNEQFF.

The rearrangement links TRBV29-1 to TRBJ2-1; possible D gene TRBD2, 5 bases. Per germline, CDR1 SQVTM and CDR2 ANQGSEA. Deletions cut 7 bases from V and 3 bases from J, with 13 bases between. The CDR3 length is 13 residues. The CDR3 nucleotides are TGCAGCGGGGGAGCAGACTACTACAATGAGCAGTTCTTC. It encodes CSGGADYYNEQFF.

The chain recombines TRBV20-1 with TRBJ2-2; D uncertain. This CDR3 spans 15 amino acids. Germline-derived CDR1 and CDR2 are DFQATT and SNEGSKA (reference sequence). Deletions cut 3 bases from V and 2 bases from J, with 13 bases between. The CDR3 coding sequence is TGCAGTGCTAGTAGCACCCTAAAAAACACCGGGGAGCTGTTTTTT. It specifies CSASSTLKNTGELFF.

The chain recombines TRBV4-1 with TRBJ2-7; TRBD1 matches 7 bases. Germline V lookup: CDR1 MGHRA, CDR2 YSYEKL. This CDR3 region has 14 residues. The J segment lost 2 bases and the V segment lost 2 bases, leaving 3 bases of the junction unmatched. CDR3 protein: CASSQPGQAYEQYF. CDR3 in DNA: TGCGCCAGCAGCCAACCAGGACAGGCCTACGAGCAGTACTTC.